This T cell receptor (beta chain) was recorded in a study of shared clonotypes between healthy human individuals. Study-wide results and caveats: Several donors held 5% to 5.5% of naive CD4 clonotypes in common.

The authors divided CD4+ cells into CD45RA+ naive and CD45RA-negative memory subsets. As concerns this clone: The target antigen is unknown. Distinct nucleotide sequences in the sample also encode this CDR3.

Assay: immunoSEQ multiplex PCR; the TCRdb copy retains only in-frame clones and omits some. The sample gives about 1.5 million clones, approximately 97% of which show up once; 0.95% to 1.5% is in the top ten. The sequenced sample was naive CD4+ T cells sorted from blood. Regarding subset: CD45RA+ positively selected. The TCR was taken from a man younger than 40 in good health.

As DNA, the CDR3 is TGTGCCAGCAGCCTAGCGGGAGGCAACCAAGAGACCCAGTACTTC. Translating gives CASSLAGGNQETQYF. The chain couples TRBV5-4 to TRBJ2-5, with 11 nucleotides matching TRBD2. The CDR3 covers 15 residues. CDR1 SGHNT and CDR2 YYREEE come from the germline V gene (reference sequence). J gave up 0 bases and V 4 bases, and 2 bases lay outside the gene matches.